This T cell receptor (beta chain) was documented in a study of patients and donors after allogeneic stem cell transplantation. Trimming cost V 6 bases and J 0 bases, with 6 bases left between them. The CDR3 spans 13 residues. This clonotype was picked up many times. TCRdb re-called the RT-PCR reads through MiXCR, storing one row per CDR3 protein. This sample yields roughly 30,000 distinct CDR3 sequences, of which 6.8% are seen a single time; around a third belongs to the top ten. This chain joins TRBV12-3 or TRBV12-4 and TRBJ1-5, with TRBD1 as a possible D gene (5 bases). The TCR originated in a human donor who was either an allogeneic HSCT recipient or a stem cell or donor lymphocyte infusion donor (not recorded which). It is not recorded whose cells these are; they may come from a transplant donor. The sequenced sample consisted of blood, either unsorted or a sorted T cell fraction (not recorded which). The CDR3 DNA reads TGTGCCAGCAGGAGGGGTAGCAATCAGCCCCAGCATTTT. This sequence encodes CASRRGSNQPQHF.